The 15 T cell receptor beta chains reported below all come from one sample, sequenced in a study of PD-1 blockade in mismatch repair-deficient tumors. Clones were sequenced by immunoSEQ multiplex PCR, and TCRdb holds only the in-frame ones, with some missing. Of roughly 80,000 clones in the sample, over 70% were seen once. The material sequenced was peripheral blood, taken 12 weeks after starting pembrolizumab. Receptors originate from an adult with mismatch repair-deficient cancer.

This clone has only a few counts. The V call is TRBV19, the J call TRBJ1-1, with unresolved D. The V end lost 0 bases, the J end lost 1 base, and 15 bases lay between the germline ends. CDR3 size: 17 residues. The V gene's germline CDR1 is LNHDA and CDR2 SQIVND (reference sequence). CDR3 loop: CASSIDWTQVQNTEAFF. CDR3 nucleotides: TGTGCCAGTAGTATAGATTGGACCCAGGTCCAGAACACTGAAGCTTTCTTT. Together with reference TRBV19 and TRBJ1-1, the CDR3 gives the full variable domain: DGGITQSPKYLFRKEGQNVTLSCEQNLNHDAMYWYRQDPGQGLRLIYYSQIVNDFQKGDIAEGYSVSREKKESFPLTVTSAQKNPTAFYLCASSIDWTQVQNTEAFFGQGTRLTVV.

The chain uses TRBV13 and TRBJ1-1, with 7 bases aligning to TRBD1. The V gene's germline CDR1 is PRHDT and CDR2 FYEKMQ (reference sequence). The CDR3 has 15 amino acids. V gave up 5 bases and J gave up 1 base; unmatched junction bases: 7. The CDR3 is CASSPQGGSNTEAFF. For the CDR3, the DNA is TGTGCCAGCAGCCCTCAGGGGGGCTCGAACACTGAAGCTTTCTTT.

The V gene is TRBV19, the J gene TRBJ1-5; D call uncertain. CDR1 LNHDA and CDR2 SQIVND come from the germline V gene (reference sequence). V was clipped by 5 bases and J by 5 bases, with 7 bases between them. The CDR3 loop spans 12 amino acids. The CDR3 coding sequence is TGTGCCAGTAGTGCAGGTTATCAGCCCCAGCATTTT. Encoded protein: CASSAGYQPQHF.

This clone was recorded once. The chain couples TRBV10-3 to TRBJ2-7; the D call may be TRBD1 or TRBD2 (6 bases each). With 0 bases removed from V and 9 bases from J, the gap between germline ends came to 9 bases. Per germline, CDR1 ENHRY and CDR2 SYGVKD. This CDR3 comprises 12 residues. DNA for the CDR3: TGTGCCATCAGTGAGTCTCCGGGGGCGCAGTACTTC. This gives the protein CAISESPGAQYF.

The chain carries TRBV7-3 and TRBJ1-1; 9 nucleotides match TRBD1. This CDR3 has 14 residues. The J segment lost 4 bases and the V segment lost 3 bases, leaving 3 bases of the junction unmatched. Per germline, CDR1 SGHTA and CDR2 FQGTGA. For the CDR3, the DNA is TGTGCCAGCAGCTTGGACAGGGGTACCACTGAAGCTTTCTTT. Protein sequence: CASSLDRGTTEAFF.

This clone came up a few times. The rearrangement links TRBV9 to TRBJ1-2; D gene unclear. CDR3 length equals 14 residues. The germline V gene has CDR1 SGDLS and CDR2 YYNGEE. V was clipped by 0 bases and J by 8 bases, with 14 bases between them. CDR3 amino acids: CASSVAGSASGYTF. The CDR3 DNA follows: TGTGCCAGCAGCGTAGCTGGCAGCGCATCGGGCTACACCTTC.

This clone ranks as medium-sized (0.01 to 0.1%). The CDR3 is CASKSFFGYTF. The CDR3 nucleotides read TGTGCCAGTAAAAGTTTCTTTGGCTACACCTTC. V usage is TRBV19 and J usage is TRBJ1-2; D is unclear. Germline CDR1 is LNHDA and CDR2 is SQIVND (reference sequence). The length of the CDR3 is 11 residues. Trimming pared 7 bases from V and 7 bases from J, leaving 10 bases between.

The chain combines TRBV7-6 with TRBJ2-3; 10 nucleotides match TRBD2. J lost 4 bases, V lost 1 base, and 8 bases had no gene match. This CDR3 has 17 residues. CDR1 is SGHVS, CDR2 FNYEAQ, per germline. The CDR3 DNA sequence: TGTGCCAGCAGCTTAGAGGCCAGCGGGAGGGCTGCAGATACGCAGTATTTT. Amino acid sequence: CASSLEASGRAADTQYF.

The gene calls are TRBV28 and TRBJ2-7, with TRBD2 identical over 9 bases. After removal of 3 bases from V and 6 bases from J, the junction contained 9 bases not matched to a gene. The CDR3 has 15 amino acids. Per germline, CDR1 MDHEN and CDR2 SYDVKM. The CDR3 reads CASSLFTAGGTEQYF. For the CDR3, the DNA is TGTGCCAGCAGTTTGTTTACAGCGGGAGGTACCGAGCAGTACTTC.

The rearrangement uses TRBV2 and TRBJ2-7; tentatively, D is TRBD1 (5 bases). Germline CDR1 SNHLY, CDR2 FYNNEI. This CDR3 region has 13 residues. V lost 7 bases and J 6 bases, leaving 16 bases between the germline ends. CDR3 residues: CASKGRDRSEQYF. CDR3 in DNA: TGTGCCAGCAAGGGCAGGGATAGAAGCGAGCAGTACTTC.

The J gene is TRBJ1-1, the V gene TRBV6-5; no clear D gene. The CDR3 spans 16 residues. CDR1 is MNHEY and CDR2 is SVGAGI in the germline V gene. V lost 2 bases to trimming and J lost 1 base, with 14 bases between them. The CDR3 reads CASSYGGENRNTEAFF. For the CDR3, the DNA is TGTGCCAGCAGTTACGGCGGGGAAAATAGGAACACTGAAGCTTTCTTT.

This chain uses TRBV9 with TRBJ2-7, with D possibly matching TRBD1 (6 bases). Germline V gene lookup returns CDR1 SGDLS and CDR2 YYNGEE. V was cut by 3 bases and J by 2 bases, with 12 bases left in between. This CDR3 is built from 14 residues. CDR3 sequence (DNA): TGTGCCAGCAGCGCTCAGGGGATCGCCTACGAGCAGTACTTC. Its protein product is CASSAQGIAYEQYF.

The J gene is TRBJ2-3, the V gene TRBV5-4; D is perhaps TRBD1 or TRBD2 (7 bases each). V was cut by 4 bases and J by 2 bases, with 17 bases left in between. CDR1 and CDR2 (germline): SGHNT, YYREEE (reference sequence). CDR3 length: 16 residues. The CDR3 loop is CASSLRGEGATDTQYF. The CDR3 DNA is TGTGCCAGCAGCCTAAGGGGGGAGGGGGCCACAGATACGCAGTATTTT.

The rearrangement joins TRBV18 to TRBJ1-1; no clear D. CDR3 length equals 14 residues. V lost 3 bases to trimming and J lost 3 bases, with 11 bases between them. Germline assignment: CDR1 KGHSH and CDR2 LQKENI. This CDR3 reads CASSPVMADTEAFF. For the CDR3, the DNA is TGTGCCAGCTCACCTGTCATGGCGGACACTGAAGCTTTCTTT.

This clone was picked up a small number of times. The chain's CDR3 is CAISAGQGDGANVLTF. Written as DNA, the CDR3 is TGTGCCATCAGTGCTGGACAGGGGGACGGGGCCAACGTCCTGACTTTC. J is TRBJ2-6 and V is TRBV10-3, with 10 bases lining up with TRBD1. V lost 4 bases to trimming and J lost 4 bases; unmatched junction nucleotides: 4. Germline loops: CDR1 ENHRY, CDR2 SYGVKD. The CDR3 has 16 amino acids.